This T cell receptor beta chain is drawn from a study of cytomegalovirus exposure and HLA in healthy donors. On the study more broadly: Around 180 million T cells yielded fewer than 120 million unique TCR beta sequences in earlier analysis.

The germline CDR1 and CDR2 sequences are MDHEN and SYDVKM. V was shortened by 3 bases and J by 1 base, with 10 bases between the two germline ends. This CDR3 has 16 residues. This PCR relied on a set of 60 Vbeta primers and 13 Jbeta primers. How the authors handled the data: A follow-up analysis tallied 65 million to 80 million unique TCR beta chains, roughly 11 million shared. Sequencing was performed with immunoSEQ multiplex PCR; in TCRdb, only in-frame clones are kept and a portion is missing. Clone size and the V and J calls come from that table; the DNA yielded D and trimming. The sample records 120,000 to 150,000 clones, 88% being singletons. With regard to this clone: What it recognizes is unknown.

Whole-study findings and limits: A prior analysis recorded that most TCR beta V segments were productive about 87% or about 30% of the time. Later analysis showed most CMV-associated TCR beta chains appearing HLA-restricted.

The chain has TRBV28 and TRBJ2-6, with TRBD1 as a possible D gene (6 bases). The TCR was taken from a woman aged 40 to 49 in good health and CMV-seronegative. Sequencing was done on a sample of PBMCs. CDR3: CASSFYGQSGANVLTF. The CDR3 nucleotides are TGTGCCAGCAGTTTCTATGGACAGTCTGGGGCCAACGTCCTGACTTTC.